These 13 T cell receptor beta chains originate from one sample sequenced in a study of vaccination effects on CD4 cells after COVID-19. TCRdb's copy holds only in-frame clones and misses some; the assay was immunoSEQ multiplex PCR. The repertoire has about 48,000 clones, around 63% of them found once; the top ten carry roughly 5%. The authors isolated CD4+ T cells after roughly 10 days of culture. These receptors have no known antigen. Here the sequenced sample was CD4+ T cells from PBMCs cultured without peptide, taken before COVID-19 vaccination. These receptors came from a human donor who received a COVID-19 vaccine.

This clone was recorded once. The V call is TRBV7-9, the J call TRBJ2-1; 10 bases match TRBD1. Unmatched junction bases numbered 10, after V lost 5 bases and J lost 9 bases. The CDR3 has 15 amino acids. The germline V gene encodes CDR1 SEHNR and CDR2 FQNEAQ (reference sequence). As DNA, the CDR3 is TGTGCCAGCAGCCGGTCGGGACAGGGGAATATTGAGCAGTTCTTC. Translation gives CASSRSGQGNIEQFF.

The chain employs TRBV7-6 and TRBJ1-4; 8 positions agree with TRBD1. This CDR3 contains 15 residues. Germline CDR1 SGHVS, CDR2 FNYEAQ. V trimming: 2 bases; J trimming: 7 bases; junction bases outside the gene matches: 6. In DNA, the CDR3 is TGTGCCAGCAGCTTACAGGGGGCAGGGGGTGAAAAACTGTTTTTT. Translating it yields CASSLQGAGGEKLFF.

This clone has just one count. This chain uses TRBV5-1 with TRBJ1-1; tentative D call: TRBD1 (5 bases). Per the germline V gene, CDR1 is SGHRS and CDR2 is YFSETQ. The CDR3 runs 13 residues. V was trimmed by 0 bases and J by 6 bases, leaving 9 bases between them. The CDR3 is CASSLGTIAEAFF. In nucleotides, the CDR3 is TGCGCCAGCAGCTTGGGGACAATCGCTGAAGCTTTCTTT.

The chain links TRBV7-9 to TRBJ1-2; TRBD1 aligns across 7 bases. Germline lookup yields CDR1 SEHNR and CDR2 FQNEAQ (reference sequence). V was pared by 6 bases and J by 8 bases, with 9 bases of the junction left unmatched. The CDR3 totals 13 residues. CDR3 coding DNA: TGTGCCAGCAGACCGAAGACAGGGTGGGGCTACACCTTC. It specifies CASRPKTGWGYTF.

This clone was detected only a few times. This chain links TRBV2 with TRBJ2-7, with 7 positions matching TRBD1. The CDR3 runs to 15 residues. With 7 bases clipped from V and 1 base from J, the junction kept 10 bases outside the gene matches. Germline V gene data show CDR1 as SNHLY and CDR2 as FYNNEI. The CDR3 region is CASTRDSITSYEQYF. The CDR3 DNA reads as TGTGCCAGCACCCGGGACAGTATCACATCCTACGAGCAGTACTTC.

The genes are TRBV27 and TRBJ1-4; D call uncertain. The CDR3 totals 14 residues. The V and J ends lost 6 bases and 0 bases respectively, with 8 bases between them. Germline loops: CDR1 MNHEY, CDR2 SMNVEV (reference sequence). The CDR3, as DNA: TGTGCCAGCAGCCCGGGAGCAACTAATGAAAAACTGTTTTTT. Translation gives CASSPGATNEKLFF.

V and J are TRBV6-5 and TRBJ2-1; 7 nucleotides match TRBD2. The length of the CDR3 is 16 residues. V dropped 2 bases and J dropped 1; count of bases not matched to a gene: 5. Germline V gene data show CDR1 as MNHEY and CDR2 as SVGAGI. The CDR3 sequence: CASSYDLAASYNEQFF. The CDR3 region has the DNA TGTGCCAGCAGTTACGATCTAGCGGCATCCTACAATGAGCAGTTCTTC.

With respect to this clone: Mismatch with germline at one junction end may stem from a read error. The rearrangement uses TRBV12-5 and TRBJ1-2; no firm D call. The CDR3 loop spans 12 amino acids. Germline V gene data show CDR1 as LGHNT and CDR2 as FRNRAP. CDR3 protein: CASGPGLGSQQF. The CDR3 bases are TGTGCTAGTGGTCCCGGTTTGGGGTCCCAGCAGTTC.

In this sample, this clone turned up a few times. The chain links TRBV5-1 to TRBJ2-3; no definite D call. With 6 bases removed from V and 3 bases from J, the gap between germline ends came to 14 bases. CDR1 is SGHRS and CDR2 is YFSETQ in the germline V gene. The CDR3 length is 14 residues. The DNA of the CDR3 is TGCGCCAGCACCTCTGGGATCCAGACAGATACGCAGTATTTT. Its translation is CASTSGIQTDTQYF. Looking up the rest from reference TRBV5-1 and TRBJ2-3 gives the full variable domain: KAGVTQTPRYLIKTRGQQVTLSCSPISGHRSVSWYQQTPGQGLQFLFEYFSETQRNKGNFPGRFSGRQFSNSRSEMNVSTLELGDSALYLCASTSGIQTDTQYFGPGTRLTVL.

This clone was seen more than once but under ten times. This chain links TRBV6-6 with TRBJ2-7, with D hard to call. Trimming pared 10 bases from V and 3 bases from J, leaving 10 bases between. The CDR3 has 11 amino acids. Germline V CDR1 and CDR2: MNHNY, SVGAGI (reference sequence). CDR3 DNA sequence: TGTGCCACCGGTGACAACTACGAGCAGTACTTC. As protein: CATGDNYEQYF.

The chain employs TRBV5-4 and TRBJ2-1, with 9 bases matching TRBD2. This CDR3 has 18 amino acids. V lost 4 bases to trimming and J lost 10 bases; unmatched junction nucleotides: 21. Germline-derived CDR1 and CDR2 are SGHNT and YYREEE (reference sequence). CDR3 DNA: TGTGCCAGCAGCGACATTAGCGGGAGTTGGTCTTCGGGGCGGGAGCAGTTCTTC. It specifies CASSDISGSWSSGREQFF.

In DNA, the CDR3 is TGTGCCAGCAGCTTAAACGCCCGGGGGACCCTCCACTTT. This codes for CASSLNARGTLHF. The chain recombines TRBV7-2 with TRBJ1-6, with D perhaps matching TRBD1 (5 bases). The CDR3 runs 13 residues. V lost 2 bases, J lost 14 bases, and 13 bases lay in between. In germline, CDR1 is SGHTA, CDR2 FQGNSA.

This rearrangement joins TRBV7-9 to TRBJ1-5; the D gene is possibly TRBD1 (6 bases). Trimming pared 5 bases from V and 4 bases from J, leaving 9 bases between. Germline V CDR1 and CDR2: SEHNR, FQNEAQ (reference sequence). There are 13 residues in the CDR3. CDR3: CASSRGANQPQHF. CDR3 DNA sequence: TGTGCCAGCAGCAGGGGGGCGAATCAGCCCCAGCATTTT.